This T cell receptor beta chain stems from a study of PD-L1 blockade in urothelial cancer. About the study: There were a median of approximately 150,000 T cells in blood samples. Study-level findings and limits: Pretreatment clonality of the blood TCR repertoire below the median was predictive of superior survival.

PCRs were each spiked with synthetic TCR analog templates. The assay was immunoSEQ multiplex PCR, and TCRdb's table has in-frame clones only and misses some. Of some 71,000 clones in the sample, around 85% were seen once. As for this clone: Antigen: not known.

The time point was: pretreatment peripheral blood. The specimen comprised PBMCs, sampled around atezolizumab (anti-PD-L1) treatment. The receptor was isolated from a man aged 35 to 55 with urothelial cancer.

Written as DNA, the CDR3 is TGTGCCAGCAGTCCCCTCTCCGGGACAGGGCAAACCGGGGAGCTGTTTTTT. Protein sequence: CASSPLSGTGQTGELFF. V usage is TRBV27 and J usage is TRBJ2-2, with 9 bases aligning to TRBD1. The V and J ends lost 5 bases and 5 bases, in that order; junction bases with no gene match: 12. This CDR3 region has 17 residues. Per the germline V gene, CDR1 is MNHEY and CDR2 is SMNVEV (reference sequence).